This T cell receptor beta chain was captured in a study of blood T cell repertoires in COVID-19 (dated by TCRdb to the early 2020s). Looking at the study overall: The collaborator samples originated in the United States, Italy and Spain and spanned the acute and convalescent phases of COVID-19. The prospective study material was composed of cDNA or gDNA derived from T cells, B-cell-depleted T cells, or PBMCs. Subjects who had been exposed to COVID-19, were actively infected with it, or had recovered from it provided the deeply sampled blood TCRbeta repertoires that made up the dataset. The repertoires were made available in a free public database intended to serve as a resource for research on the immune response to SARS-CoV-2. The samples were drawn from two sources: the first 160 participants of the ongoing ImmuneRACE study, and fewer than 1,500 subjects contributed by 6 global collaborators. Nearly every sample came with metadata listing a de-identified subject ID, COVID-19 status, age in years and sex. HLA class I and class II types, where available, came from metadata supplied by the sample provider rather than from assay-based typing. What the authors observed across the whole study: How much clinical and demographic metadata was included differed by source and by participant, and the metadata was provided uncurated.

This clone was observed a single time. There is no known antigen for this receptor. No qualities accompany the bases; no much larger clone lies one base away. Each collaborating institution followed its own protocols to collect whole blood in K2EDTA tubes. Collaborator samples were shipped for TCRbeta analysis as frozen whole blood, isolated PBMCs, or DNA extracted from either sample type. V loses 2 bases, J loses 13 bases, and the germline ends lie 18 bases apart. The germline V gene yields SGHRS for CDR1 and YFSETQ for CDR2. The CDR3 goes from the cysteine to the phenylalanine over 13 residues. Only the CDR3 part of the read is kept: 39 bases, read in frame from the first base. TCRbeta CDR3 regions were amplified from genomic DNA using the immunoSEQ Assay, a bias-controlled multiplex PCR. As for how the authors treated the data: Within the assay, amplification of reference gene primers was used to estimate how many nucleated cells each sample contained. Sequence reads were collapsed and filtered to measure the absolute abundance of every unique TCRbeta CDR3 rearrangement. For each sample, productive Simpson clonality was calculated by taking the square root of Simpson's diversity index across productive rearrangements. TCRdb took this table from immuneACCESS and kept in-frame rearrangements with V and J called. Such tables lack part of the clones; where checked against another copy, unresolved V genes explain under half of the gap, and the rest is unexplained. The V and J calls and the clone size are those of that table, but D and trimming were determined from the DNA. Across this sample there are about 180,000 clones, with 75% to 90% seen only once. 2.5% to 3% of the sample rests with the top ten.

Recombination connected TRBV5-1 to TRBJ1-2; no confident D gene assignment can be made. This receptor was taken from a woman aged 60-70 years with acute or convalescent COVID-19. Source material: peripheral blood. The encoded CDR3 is CASSFSEGSYGTF. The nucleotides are TGCGCCAGCAGCTTTTCGGAGGGAAGTTACGGCACCTTC. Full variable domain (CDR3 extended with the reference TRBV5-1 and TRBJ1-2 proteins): KAGVTQTPRYLIKTRGQQVTLSCSPISGHRSVSWYQQTPGQGLQFLFEYFSETQRNKGNFPGRFSGRQFSNSRSEMNVSTLELGDSALYLCASSFSEGSYGTFGSGTRLTVV.